The 2 T cell receptor beta chains below were found in one sample sequenced in a study of T cell repertoires in cytomegalovirus infection. These receptors are not linked to any known antigen. Using its own MiXCR run on the reads, TCRdb lists one record per CDR3 protein. Of a few hundred thousand distinct CDR3 sequences detected, almost 30% appear once; the ten largest clones hold around 20%. This material consisted of cultured PBMCs, taken from culture after CMV antigen stimulation. Every receptor here comes from a human donor in good health (CMV status not recorded). Some clones in this sample may be carry-over from other donors' samples.

The V and J genes are TRBV18 and TRBJ2-3, with D perhaps TRBD1 (6 bases). V was pared by 0 bases and J by 6 bases, with 13 bases between. CDR3 size: 15 residues. CDR1 KGHSH and CDR2 LQKENI come from the germline V gene. The CDR3 reads CASSPPGTGSDTQYF. DNA of the CDR3: TGTGCCAGCTCACCACCGGGAACAGGGTCGGATACGCAGTATTTT.

The V and J genes are TRBV10-1 and TRBJ2-7, with D maybe TRBD2 (5 bases). The CDR3 covers 13 residues. The ends were cut back, 4 bases at V and 6 bases at J, with 13 bases in the middle. The germline gives CDR1 WNHNN, CDR2 SYGVQD (reference sequence). The CDR3 bases are TGCGCCAGCAGTGTCCTAGCTGGAACCGAGCAGTACTTC. This sequence encodes CASSVLAGTEQYF.